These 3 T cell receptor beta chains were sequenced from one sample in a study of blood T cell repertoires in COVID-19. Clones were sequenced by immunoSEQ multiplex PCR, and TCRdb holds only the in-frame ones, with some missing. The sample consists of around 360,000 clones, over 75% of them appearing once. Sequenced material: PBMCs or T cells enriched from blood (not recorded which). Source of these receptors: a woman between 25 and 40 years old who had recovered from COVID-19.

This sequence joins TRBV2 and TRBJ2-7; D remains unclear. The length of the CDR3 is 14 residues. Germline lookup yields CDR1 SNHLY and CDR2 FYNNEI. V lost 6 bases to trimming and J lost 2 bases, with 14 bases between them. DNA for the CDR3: TGTGCCAGCAGGGGCCTAACCGATGCCTACGAGCAGTACTTC. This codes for CASRGLTDAYEQYF. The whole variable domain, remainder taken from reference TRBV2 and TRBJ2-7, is EPEVTQTPSHQVTQMGQEVILRCVPISNHLYFYWYRQILGQKVEFLVSFYNNEISEKSEIFDDQFSVERPDGSNFTLKIRSTKLEDSAMYFCASRGLTDAYEQYFGPGTRLTVT.

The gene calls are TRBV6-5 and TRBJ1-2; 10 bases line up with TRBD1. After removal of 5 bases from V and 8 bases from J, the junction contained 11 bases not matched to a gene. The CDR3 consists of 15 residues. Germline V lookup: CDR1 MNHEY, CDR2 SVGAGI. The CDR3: CASSTWDRGRGGYTF. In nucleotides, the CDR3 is TGTGCCAGCAGTACCTGGGACAGGGGCCGGGGGGGCTACACCTTC.

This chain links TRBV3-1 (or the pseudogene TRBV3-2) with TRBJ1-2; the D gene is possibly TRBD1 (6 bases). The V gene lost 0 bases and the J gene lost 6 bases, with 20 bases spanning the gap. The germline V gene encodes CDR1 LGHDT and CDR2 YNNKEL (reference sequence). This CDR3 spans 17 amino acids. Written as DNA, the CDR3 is TGTGCCAGCAGCCAAGACCCGGATGCCCTCAGGGGTGATGGCTACACCTTC. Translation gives CASSQDPDALRGDGYTF.